This is a list of T cell receptor beta chains from one sample in a study of control samples from healthy donors and cancer patients. Sequencing used immunoSEQ multiplex PCR; TCRdb keeps in-frame clones, though not all of them. The repertoire has about 44,000 clones, 60% to 80% of them found once; the top ten carry approximately 17%. Material: formalin-fixed, paraffin-embedded tissue. The receptors originated from a male donor with melanoma. Each CDR3 is given with its conserved first and last residue.

>TRBV14|16
CASSQDSRRVNEKLFF
>TRBV18|14
CASSRGQYNQPQHF
>TRBV11-2|15
CASSLDLLAADIQYF
>TRBV20-1|12
CSASWRSYGYTF
>TRBV2|15
CASSGGRLDTDTQYF
>TRBV24-1|14
CATSDVDRFYGYTF
>TRBV7-9|16
CASSPGVLTGANVLTF
>TRBV19|15
CASKGFGRGPEKLFF
>TRBV13|15
CASSFSQRPIYEQYF
>TRBV9|12
CASSPGGGEQYF
>TRBV7-6|16
CASSEPKGELNTEAFF
>TRBV19|15
CASSIRGTTLEKLFF
>TRBV11-2|13
CASSRASTDTQYF
>TRBV5-6|14
CASSTGGVPYEQYF
>TRBV30|15
CAWSQGSGRTDTQYF
>TRBV3-1/TRBV3-2|18
CASSQEARRTSGSNEQYF
>TRBV7-8|14
CASSFQGGRETQYF
>TRBV7-8|17
CASSRVHRVGSTDTQYF
>TRBV7-3|13
CASSFREVETQYF
>TRBV19|17
CASSKPRTSGRRAEQFF
>TRBV27|17
CASSRGRSYAGGSPLHF
>TRBV6-1|15
CASSDPTSGSLEQYF
>TRBV5-1|14
CASSPNPGQETQYF
>TRBV7-9|12
CASSWKANEQFF
>TRBV2|14
CATGDSSYNSPLHF
>TRBV3-1/TRBV3-2|17
CASSGAIPFAKKNIQYF
>TRBV20-1|11
CSARLKTSGSF
>TRBV27|17
CASSAYLGQLLNYGYTF
>TRBV5-1|15
CASSLGEVPTDTQYF
>TRBV11-3|17
CASSLFPVRVGGYGYTF
>TRBV11-2|15
CASSPVRPNTGELFF
>TRBV19|13
CASRGQDSYEQYF
>TRBV30|14
CAWRGRRGKDEQFF
>TRBV2|15
CASKGASGRTGELFF
>TRBV5-1|16
CASSLGGSSYNSPLHF